The clone carrying this T cell receptor beta chain has only one observation. This sample was included in a study of cytomegalovirus exposure and HLA in healthy donors. Germline CDR1 and CDR2: MNHNS and SASEGT. This CDR3 region has 17 residues. V lost 4 bases and J lost 3; bases outside the gene matches: 7. In the PCR, 60 Vbeta and 13 Jbeta primers were used. Clones were sequenced by immunoSEQ multiplex PCR, and TCRdb holds only the in-frame ones, with some missing. Of 150,000 to 200,000 clones listed, roughly 74% are singletons. Sequenced: PBMCs. The sequence was collected from a man between 18 and 35 years old in good health and CMV-seropositive. V usage is TRBV6-1 and J usage is TRBJ2-2; 11 nucleotides align to TRBD1. Here the CDR3 reads CASSARSGQGDTGELFF. CDR3 in DNA: TGTGCCAGCAGTGCTCGGTCGGGACAGGGGGACACCGGGGAGCTGTTTTTT.